This T cell receptor (beta chain) was recovered during a study of CD8 T cells in ankylosing spondylitis. In regard to this clonotype: The target antigen is unknown.

Germline CDR1 is SGHRS and CDR2 is YFSETQ. This CDR3 has 17 residues. With 0 bases removed from V and 2 bases from J, the gap between germline ends came to 12 bases. TCR beta libraries were made by quantitative 5'-RACE with molecular barcodes. One entry per CDR3 protein results from TCRdb running MiXCR on the 5' RACE reads. Here the sample spans about 750,000 distinct CDR3 sequences, under 20% being singletons. Broader study findings: Matched synovial fluid from ankylosing spondylitis patients was reported to be enriched for disease-linked clones. Earlier authors reported some of these motif variants in reactive arthritis synovial fluid and blood. Within peripheral blood, clones linked to disease were CD8+ and relatively rare. A motif of 8 or 9 highly homologous TCR beta variants was seen as apparently characteristic of ankylosing spondylitis blood.

The rearrangement joins TRBV5-1 to TRBJ2-6; maybe TRBD1 (6 bases). This TCR derives from a male donor with ankylosing spondylitis. Input material: blood, either unsorted or a sorted T cell fraction (not recorded which). Here the CDR3 reads CASSLGTSGAGANVLTF. CDR3 coding DNA: TGCGCCAGCAGCTTGGGGACCTCAGGGGCTGGGGCCAACGTCCTGACTTTC.